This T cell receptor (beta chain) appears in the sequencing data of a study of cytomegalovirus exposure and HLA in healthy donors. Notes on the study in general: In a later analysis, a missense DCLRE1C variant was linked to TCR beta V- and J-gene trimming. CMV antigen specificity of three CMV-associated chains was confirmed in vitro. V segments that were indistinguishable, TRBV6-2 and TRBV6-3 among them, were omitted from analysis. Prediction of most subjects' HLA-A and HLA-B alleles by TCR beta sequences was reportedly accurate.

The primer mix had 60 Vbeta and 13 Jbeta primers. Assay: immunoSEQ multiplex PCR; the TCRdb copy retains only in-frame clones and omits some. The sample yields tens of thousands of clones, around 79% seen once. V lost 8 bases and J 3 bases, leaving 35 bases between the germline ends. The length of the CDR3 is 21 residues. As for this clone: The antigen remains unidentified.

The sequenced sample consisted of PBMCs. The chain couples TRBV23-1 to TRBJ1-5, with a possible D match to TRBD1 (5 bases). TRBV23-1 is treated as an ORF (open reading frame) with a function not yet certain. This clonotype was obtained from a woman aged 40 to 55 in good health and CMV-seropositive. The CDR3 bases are TGCGCCAGCGACCAATGCATATTCGTCCTACGCAGGGCAGGGCTCAATCAGCCCCAGCATTTT. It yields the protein CASDQCIFVLRRAGLNQPQHF.